This passage covers 10 T cell receptor beta chains from one sample sequenced in a study of identifying expanded T cells in peripheral blood. Assay used: immunoSEQ multiplex PCR; TCRdb lists only in-frame clones, some missing. The sample has about 81,000 clones; 84% are singletons. Sequencing input: blood. The receptors were sampled from a person aged 18 to 75 in good health.

V usage is TRBV7-3 and J usage is TRBJ2-7; D remains ambiguous. Deletions cut 5 bases from V and 4 bases from J, with 18 bases between. Germline V gives CDR1 SGHTA, CDR2 FQGTGA. The CDR3 totals 15 residues. CDR3 amino acids: CASSPPQLTEYEQYF. In DNA form, the CDR3 reads TGTGCCAGCAGCCCACCCCAGCTTACAGAATACGAGCAGTACTTC.

This clone was counted between two and nine times. The chain has TRBV30 and TRBJ1-2, with D perhaps matching TRBD1 (6 bases). The length of the CDR3 is 14 residues. Germline lookup yields CDR1 GTSNPN and CDR2 SVGIG (reference sequence). V was shortened by 3 bases and J by 8 bases, with 19 bases between the two germline ends. Here the CDR3 DNA reads TGTGCCTGGAGGGACCTTACGGGGGCGCTGGGCTACACCTTC. Encoded protein: CAWRDLTGALGYTF.

The chain carries TRBV9 and TRBJ2-1; D not certain. This CDR3 has 14 amino acids. V was shortened by 4 bases and J by 1 base, with 9 bases between the two germline ends. Germline loops: CDR1 SGDLS, CDR2 YYNGEE. The DNA for the CDR3 is TGTGCCAGCAGCCCCCCCGGTTCCTACAATGAGCAGTTCTTC. It translates to CASSPPGSYNEQFF. The full variable domain, its missing parts supplied by reference TRBV9 and TRBJ2-1, is DSGVTQTPKHLITATGQRVTLRCSPRSGDLSVYWYQQSLDQGLQFLIQYYNGEERAKGNILERFSAQQFPDLHSELNLSSLELGDSALYFCASSPPGSYNEQFFGPGTRLTVL.

About this clone: The junction differs from germline at one of its ends, possibly a read error. The chain links TRBV7-7 to TRBJ2-1; the match to TRBD2 covers 13 bases. Germline V gene data show CDR1 as SSHAT and CDR2 as FNYEAQ (reference sequence). This CDR3 contains 15 residues. CDR3 sequence (DNA): TGTGCTAGCAGCCCTGGACTAGCGGGAGCTTTTGAGCAGTTCTTC. Translating it yields CASSPGLAGAFEQFF.

The chain recombines TRBV5-4 with TRBJ2-1; TRBD2 matches at 10 bases. The germline V gene encodes CDR1 SGHNT and CDR2 YYREEE (reference sequence). This CDR3 region has 16 residues. V was pared by 6 bases and J by 2 bases, with 8 bases of the junction left unmatched. CDR3 in amino acids: CASNNLAGVTYNEQFF. Written as DNA, the CDR3 is TGTGCCAGCAACAACCTAGCGGGAGTGACCTACAATGAGCAGTTCTTC.

This chain joins TRBV7-2 and TRBJ1-2; tentatively, D is TRBD1 (5 bases). This CDR3 has 16 residues. Trimming cost V 5 bases and J 8 bases, with 24 bases left between them. Germline CDR1 and CDR2: SGHTA and FQGNSA. CDR3 nucleotide sequence: TGTGCCAGCAGCCCCAGACACGGCCCCGGGACGATGGGCTACACCTTC. It codes for CASSPRHGPGTMGYTF.

This chain links TRBV5-1 with TRBJ1-5, with D maybe TRBD1 (6 bases). The germline gives CDR1 SGHRS, CDR2 YFSETQ. CDR3 length: 15 amino acids. Trimming pared 0 bases from V and 6 bases from J, leaving 13 bases between. CDR3 sequence: CASSLDGGLRQPQHF. As DNA, the CDR3 is TGCGCCAGCAGCTTGGACGGGGGGCTCCGTCAGCCCCAGCATTTT.

The V gene is TRBV14, the J gene TRBJ2-1; 8 positions agree with TRBD1. V lost 4 bases and J lost 7; bases outside the gene matches: 9. Germline CDR1 SGHDN, CDR2 FVKESK. There are 15 residues in the CDR3. The CDR3 region is CASSLLQGASNEQFF. As DNA, the CDR3 is TGTGCCAGCAGCCTACTCCAGGGGGCTAGTAATGAGCAGTTCTTC. The whole variable domain, remainder taken from reference TRBV14 and TRBJ2-1, is EAGVTQFPSHSVIEKGQTVTLRCDPISGHDNLYWYRRVMGKEIKFLLHFVKESKQDESGMPNNRFLAERTGGTYSTLKVQPAELEDSGVYFCASSLLQGASNEQFFGPGTRLTVL.

V usage is TRBV28 and J usage is TRBJ1-2; D unresolved. Trimming cost V 6 bases and J 0 bases, with 14 bases left between them. The CDR3 covers 15 residues. The germline V gene has CDR1 MDHEN and CDR2 SYDVKM. CDR3 protein: CASSSPRIANYGYTF. The CDR3 region has the DNA TGTGCCAGCAGCTCCCCGAGGATCGCTAACTATGGCTACACCTTC.

The chain joins TRBV7-3 to TRBJ2-1, with 9 bases identical to TRBD2. Unmatched junction bases numbered 11, after V lost 2 bases and J lost 9 bases. Germline-derived CDR1 and CDR2 are SGHTA and FQGTGA. CDR3 length: 16 residues. CDR3: CASSLLLAGRESEQFF. CDR3 coding DNA: TGTGCCAGCAGCTTATTACTAGCGGGCCGAGAGAGTGAGCAGTTCTTC.